A single sample is the source of the 12 T cell receptor beta chains below, sequenced in a study of blood T cell repertoires in COVID-19. Only in-frame clones appear in the TCRdb table, and some are missing; sequencing was by immunoSEQ multiplex PCR. The sample has 40,000 to 50,000 clones, around 90% seen once; the top ten hold around 6.5%. Sequences were obtained from peripheral blood. These receptors all come from a man aged 70 or older with active COVID-19.

DNA of the CDR3: TGTGCCAGCAGCTTACAGGGTATCTACGAGCAGTACTTC. Protein sequence: CASSLQGIYEQYF. The rearrangement links TRBV7-2 to TRBJ2-7; possibly TRBD1 for D (5 bases). The CDR3 consists of 13 residues. Trimming left V 2 bases short and J 3 bases short, with 8 bases between. The germline CDR1 and CDR2 sequences are SGHTA and FQGNSA.

This rearrangement joins TRBV28 to TRBJ1-5; tentative D call: TRBD1 (5 bases). The CDR3 sequence is 15 residues long. Trimming removed 7 bases at V and 10 bases at J, with 23 bases between. Germline V gene sequence: CDR1 MDHEN, CDR2 SYDVKM. DNA for the CDR3: TGTGCCAGCACCTCCCCGGGGGGGGAAGAAGATCCCCAGCATTTT. Its protein product is CASTSPGGEEDPQHF.

The V gene is TRBV6-5, the J gene TRBJ2-7; TRBD1 aligns across 10 bases. CDR3 length: 14 amino acids. Germline V gene sequence: CDR1 MNHEY, CDR2 SVGAGI. V lost 6 bases, J lost 3 bases, and 5 bases stayed unmatched. The CDR3 protein is CASRSGTGDYEQYF. The CDR3 nucleotides read TGTGCCAGCAGGAGCGGGACAGGGGACTACGAGCAGTACTTC.

The chain couples TRBV19 to TRBJ2-2, with 7 bases fitting TRBD2. CDR3 length equals 14 residues. Germline trimming cut 4 bases from V and 5 bases from J; bases unmatched to any gene: 4. CDR1 and CDR2 (germline): LNHDA, SQIVND (reference sequence). CDR3 amino acids: CASSSRGVTGELFF. CDR3 in DNA: TGTGCCAGTAGTAGTCGGGGGGTTACCGGGGAGCTGTTTTTT.

The V and J genes are TRBV19 and TRBJ2-5; a possible D gene is TRBD1 (6 bases). Trimming left V 11 bases short and J 5 bases short, with 18 bases between. The CDR3 is 13 amino acids. In germline, CDR1 is LNHDA, CDR2 SQIVND (reference sequence). This chain's CDR3 is CASNQGREETQYF. CDR3 sequence (DNA): TGTGCCTCAAATCAGGGGCGCGAGGAGACCCAGTACTTC.

The CDR3 protein is CASSWAPRGGEETQYF. The CDR3 nucleotides are TGCGCCAGCAGCTGGGCCCCTCGTGGCGGGGAGGAGACCCAGTACTTC. The chain couples TRBV5-1 to TRBJ2-5; perhaps TRBD2 as D (6 bases). The germline V and J ends were trimmed by 3 bases and 5 bases, with 20 bases remaining between them. CDR1 and CDR2 from the germline V gene are SGHRS and YFSETQ. CDR3 length: 16 amino acids.

The chain is built from TRBV7-2 and TRBJ2-7; tentative D call: TRBD1 (6 bases). The CDR3 contains 14 residues. V lost 3 bases, J lost 2 bases, and 11 bases lay in between. Germline V gene sequence: CDR1 SGHTA, CDR2 FQGNSA. CDR3 nucleotides: TGTGCCAGCAGCTTGGGACAACGAACCTACGAGCAGTACTTC. It translates to CASSLGQRTYEQYF.

The J gene is TRBJ2-1, the V gene TRBV7-9; TRBD1 matches 7 bases. V shed 6 bases and J 4 bases; nucleotides not matched to a gene: 12. CDR3 size: 16 residues. Germline-derived CDR1 and CDR2 are SEHNR and FQNEAQ (reference sequence). CDR3 coding DNA: TGTGCCAGCAGATTCTCCGGGACAGAGAATTACAATGAGCAGTTCTTC. This gives the protein CASRFSGTENYNEQFF.

The chain recombines TRBV6-1 with TRBJ1-3; D call uncertain. Germline V gives CDR1 MNHNS, CDR2 SASEGT. The length of the CDR3 is 13 residues. Trimming took 2 bases from V and 7 from J, leaving 9 bases between them. CDR3: CASSERPGNTIYF. CDR3 coding DNA: TGTGCCAGCAGTGAAAGGCCCGGGAACACCATATATTTT.

The chain has TRBV6-6 and TRBJ2-5; 10 positions match TRBD2. V lost 2 bases and J lost 0; bases outside the gene matches: 3. CDR1 and CDR2 (germline): MNHNY, SVGAGI (reference sequence). There are 16 residues in the CDR3. CDR3 nucleotides: TGTGCCAGCAGTTACAAGCGGGGGGGAAACCAAGAGACCCAGTACTTC. Translating gives CASSYKRGGNQETQYF.

CDR3 region: CASSFSGVYGYTF. The CDR3 DNA reads TGTGCCAGCAGTTTCAGCGGGGTCTATGGCTACACCTTC. The rearrangement uses TRBV12-3 or TRBV12-4 and TRBJ1-2, with D unclear. The CDR3 is made up of 13 amino acids. The V and J ends lost 3 bases and 4 bases respectively, with 9 bases between them.

The rearrangement uses TRBV18 and TRBJ2-2; 8 bases map to TRBD1. The germline V gene encodes CDR1 KGHSH and CDR2 LQKENI. The CDR3 loop spans 15 amino acids. V was pared by 0 bases and J by 11 bases, with 8 bases of the junction left unmatched. This CDR3 reads CASSPPSAGGGELFF. CDR3 nucleotides: TGTGCCAGCTCACCACCGTCAGCAGGGGGCGGAGAGCTGTTTTTT.